The sequence of this TCR beta chain was determined in a study of cytomegalovirus exposure and HLA in healthy donors. The J segment lost 4 bases and the V segment lost 1 base, leaving 6 bases of the junction unmatched. This CDR3 spans 15 amino acids. CDR1 is LNHDA, CDR2 SQIVND, per germline (reference sequence). 60 Vbeta and 13 Jbeta primers were used in PCR. TCRdb's copy holds only in-frame clones and misses some; the assay was immunoSEQ multiplex PCR. The table shows approximately 87,000 clones, with approximately 84% occurring only once. The chain employs TRBV19 and TRBJ2-5, with TRBD1 matching 7 bases. This TCR was sampled from a woman aged 18-35 years in good health and CMV-seropositive. Material: PBMCs. The CDR3 loop is CASSIVQGRRETQYF. CDR3 DNA: TGTGCCAGTAGTATAGTACAGGGGCGTAGAGAGACCCAGTACTTC.